This T cell receptor (beta chain) came from a study of PD-1 blockade in classical Hodgkin lymphoma. Relapses following autologous stem cell transplantation were seen in all patients, with brentuximab vedotin exposure varying. Study results and caveats: Healthy donors were reported to have higher baseline TCR diversity than newly diagnosed patients. Complete responders' baseline diversity resembled that of newly diagnosed patients.

V lost 3 bases and J lost 2, with 16 bases in between. The CDR3 has 16 amino acids. Germline CDR1 SGDLS, CDR2 YYNGEE. Note on this clone: Its antigen is unknown.

The method was immunoSEQ multiplex PCR; TCRdb's version includes in-frame clones alone and lacks a portion of them. The table shows roughly 92,000 clones, with more than 90% occurring only once. The sample here was peripheral blood mononuclear cells (PBMCs), taken at baseline. The chain recombines TRBV9 with TRBJ2-3; D may be TRBD2 (6 bases). The receptor's source is a human donor with classical Hodgkin lymphoma. CDR3 region: CASSAPAGPVTDTQYF. CDR3 nucleotide sequence: TGTGCCAGCAGCGCTCCAGCGGGTCCGGTCACAGATACGCAGTATTTT.